The T cell receptor beta chain under discussion was sequenced for a study of T cells and Merkel cell carcinoma outcomes. The study, taken as a whole, reports: Repertoire plus T-cell density reportedly predicted Merkel cell carcinoma outcomes.

Trimming removed 7 bases from V and 1 base from J, with 17 bases in between. The CDR3 is 15 residues long. Germline lookup yields CDR1 MNHEY and CDR2 SMNVEV (reference sequence). Note on this clone: Antigen specificity is unknown. Other DNA sequences within the sample encode an identical CDR3.

The protocol was immunoSEQ multiplex PCR, while the TCRdb copy is restricted to in-frame clones and leaves out a portion. The sample has approximately 490 clones, about 91% seen once. Specimen: tumor tissue from Merkel cell carcinoma. This clonotype was sampled from a human donor with Merkel cell carcinoma. The chain employs TRBV27 and TRBJ2-7; D is perhaps TRBD1 (5 bases). DNA for the CDR3: TGTGCCAGCACCCCCCGCGCCGACAGTTCCTACGAGCAGTACTTC. Amino acid sequence: CASTPRADSSYEQYF.